This T cell receptor (beta chain) was found in a study of blood T cells in healthy people across ages (dated by TCRdb to between 2014 and 2017). About the full investigation: In model experiments, template switching captured about one uniquely barcoded TCR beta cDNA molecule for every two T cells. The study measured age-related changes in TCR beta repertoire diversity using deep sequencing normalized with unique cDNA molecular identifiers. The donors were split into four age groups: young (average 16 years), middle-aged (39), aged (roughly 68) and long-lived (under 90). To avoid experimental bias, donors of different ages were distributed randomly across sequencing lanes. The study analyzed two additional independent replicas of 1 million unique cDNA reads from the same blood draw for two donors, one aged 18 to 29 and one aged 80 or older. Results the study describes overall, beyond this receptor: Because profiling used bulk unsorted PBMCs, naive and antigen-experienced compartments could not be compared conclusively. Donor CMV infection status was unknown, potentially confounding age-related changes in expanded clonotypes. Total diversity estimates from one million sequenced T cells were considered lower bounds and underestimates. There was a strong correlation between observed TCR beta diversity and the percentage of naive T cells measured by flow cytometry. Observed TCR beta diversity per million T cells fell roughly linearly with age, and a significant reduction was already apparent by age approximately 41. Compared with the aged group, the long-lived group had more naive CD4+ T cells, fewer expanded clones and increased TCR diversity, suggesting age selection.

The donors were 40 or so Caucasian individuals from Russia, aged roughly 6 to 90 years, who were systemically healthy. Approximately 10 milliliters of peripheral blood were collected from each donor into EDTA-treated Vacutainer tubes. Ficoll-Paque density-gradient centrifugation was used to isolate PBMCs, with at least 7 million per sample. Total RNA was extracted from PBMCs with Trizol reagent, with at least 5.5 micrograms obtained per sample. For every donor, an aliquot of PBMCs went through flow cytometry to measure the percentages of naive CD45RAhigh/CD27high T cells. Inclusive of the bounding cysteine and phenylalanine, the CDR3 is 15 residues long. Here the CDR3 DNA is all that survives: 45 bases in frame from base 1. V sheds 2 bases and J sheds 2 bases, leaving 11 bases between their ends. Taken from the germline V gene, the CDR1 and CDR2 loops are SGDLS and YYNGEE. For this clonotype: Its binding antigen is unknown. The record has no base qualities; no much larger clone is one base away.

Libraries were constructed by 5' RACE. The instrument given in TCRdb is Illumina HiSeq 2500. A second PCR of roughly 7 to 11 cycles was performed with a sample-barcoded 5' primer and a J-beta primer mix. A unique molecular identifier was introduced onto each TCR beta cDNA molecule by a template-switch 5' adaptor carrying 12 random nucleotides. Each sample yielded at least 2.5 million CDR3-containing paired-end reads. First-strand cDNA synthesis was performed from all RNA using the Mint cDNA synthesis kit, with priming by a TRBC-specific oligonucleotide. All cDNA was treated with uracil-DNA glycosylase and then went through a first 18-cycle PCR with the universal primers M1SS and BC2_uni_R. Concerning the study's data processing: For normalization, 1 million high-quality reads, each with a distinct molecular identifier, were randomly selected from each sample. Instead of being binned into consensus sequences, reads that shared molecular identifiers were thrown out. CDR3 identification, clonotype clustering and error correction used MiTCR with a Q25 quality threshold and the strictest error-elimination algorithm. Lower-bound total TCR beta diversity was estimated with a nonparametric unseen species model using Euler transformation. In-frame beta chains were kept once TCRdb had trimmed the public reads at Q25 with fastp and called clones with MiXCR. For every CDR3 protein sequence, its rows merge into one entry that carries the most common genes and DNA. The V and J calls here are based on TCRdb, not the publication. The table for this sample lists about 780,000 distinct CDR3 sequences; 35% to 60% of them were counted only once. The ten largest clones represent 18% of the sample.

This clonotype was sampled from an elderly man in good health. The sequencing sample was made of blood. The chain joins TRBV9 to TRBJ2-1; TRBD2 is a possible D gene, resting on 6 matching bases. The DNA sequence reads TGTGCCAGCAGCGTCGGGAGAGGGCCCTACAATGAGCAGTTCTTC. Protein translation: CASSVGRGPYNEQFF.